A single sample gave rise to the 22 T cell receptor beta chains below, sequenced in a study of blood T cells in healthy people across ages. A J-beta primer mix and a sample-barcoded 5' primer were used in a second PCR of roughly 6 to 11 cycles. One entry per CDR3 protein, called by TCRdb with MiXCR from the 5' RACE reads. This sample carries fewer than 900,000 distinct CDR3 sequences, about 52% of them seen once, and the ten largest clones take 25% to 35%. The sample comprised blood. The receptors derive from a woman aged 55-70 years in good health.

The chain joins TRBV7-2 to TRBJ2-1, with 12 positions matching TRBD2. The CDR3 length is 15 residues. Germline CDR1 SGHTA, CDR2 FQGNSA. J was trimmed by 5 bases and V by 6 bases; bases with no gene match: 5. The CDR3 reads CASRLRLAGDNEQFF. CDR3 nucleotides: TGTGCCAGCAGACTAAGACTAGCGGGAGACAATGAGCAGTTCTTC.

The rearrangement uses TRBV9 and TRBJ2-5, with TRBD2 matching 8 bases. The V and J ends lost 1 base and 6 bases, in that order; junction bases with no gene match: 5. Germline V gene lookup returns CDR1 SGDLS and CDR2 YYNGEE. The CDR3 extends over 14 amino acids. The CDR3 sequence is CASSVSSGGKTQYF. As DNA, the CDR3 is TGTGCCAGCAGCGTATCAAGCGGGGGAAAGACCCAGTACTTC.

This clonotype was detected a few times. Here the CDR3 DNA reads TGTGCCAGCAGCCGACAGGGATATCAGCCCCAGCATTTT. Protein product: CASSRQGYQPQHF. The V and J genes are TRBV7-9 and TRBJ1-5, with 7 bases fitting TRBD1. Germline V gene lookup returns CDR1 SEHNR and CDR2 FQNEAQ (reference sequence). Losses at the gene ends were 5 bases for V and 5 bases for J; bases not matched to a gene: 3. The CDR3 sequence is 13 residues long.

This chain uses TRBV5-1 with TRBJ2-7; weak D call: TRBD2 (6 bases). This CDR3 has 14 amino acids. Germline V gene data show CDR1 as SGHRS and CDR2 as YFSETQ. The germline V and J ends were trimmed by 4 bases and 3 bases, with 14 bases remaining between them. CDR3 in amino acids: CASSEVMGGYEQYF. The CDR3, as DNA: TGCGCCAGCAGCGAGGTGATGGGGGGCTACGAGCAGTACTTC.

This clonotype was seen at least ten times. This chain links TRBV10-3 with TRBJ2-3; 8 nucleotides agree with TRBD1. CDR1 and CDR2 (germline): ENHRY, SYGVKD. CDR3 length: 13 amino acids. The junction had 8 bases not matched to a gene; V was cut back by 11 bases and J by 4 bases. The CDR3 region has the DNA TGTGCCGGTTCAGGGGGCGCAGCAGATACGCAGTATTTT. Encoded protein: CAGSGGAADTQYF.

This rearrangement joins TRBV15 to TRBJ2-2; no firm D call. Deletions cut 0 bases from V and 6 bases from J, with 14 bases between. The V gene's germline CDR1 is LNHNV and CDR2 YYDKDF (reference sequence). The CDR3 has 16 residues. The CDR3 region is CATSRDLTLRPGELFF. The CDR3 DNA reads TGTGCCACCAGCAGAGATTTGACCCTACGACCCGGGGAGCTGTTTTTT. The full variable domain, its missing parts supplied by reference TRBV15 and TRBJ2-2, is DAMVIQNPRYQVTQFGKPVTLSCSQTLNHNVMYWYQQKSSQAPKLLFHYYDKDFNNEADTPDNFQSRRPNTSFCFLDIRSPGLGDTAMYLCATSRDLTLRPGELFFGEGSRLTVL.

The genes are TRBV27 and TRBJ2-7; tentative D call: TRBD2 (7 bases). Per germline, CDR1 MNHEY and CDR2 SMNVEV (reference sequence). Trimming pared 2 bases from V and 4 bases from J, leaving 12 bases between. This CDR3 contains 14 residues. CDR3 DNA: TGTGCCAGCAGTTTACAGGGGAGGGAGTACGAGCAGTACTTC. Protein product: CASSLQGREYEQYF.

The chain employs TRBV20-1 and TRBJ2-1; 7 nucleotides align to TRBD2. The CDR3 contains 14 residues. Germline V gene data show CDR1 as DFQATT and CDR2 as SNEGSKA (reference sequence). CDR3 in DNA: TGCAGCGCCGTCGCGGGAGCGAGATACAATGAGCAGTTCTTC. It yields the protein CSAVAGARYNEQFF.

This clonotype showed up just a few times. The chain carries TRBV29-1 and TRBJ2-7; D may be TRBD1 or TRBD2 (5 bases each). Trimming stripped 5 bases from V and 7 bases from J, with 15 bases between. The CDR3 runs 12 residues. CDR1 is SQVTM, CDR2 ANQGSEA, per germline. CDR3: CSVSGPSDEQYF. The CDR3 coding sequence is TGCAGCGTTTCGGGGCCCTCGGATGAGCAGTACTTC.

The table lists this clonotype with a few counts. This chain links TRBV4-2 with TRBJ2-1; 8 bases agree with TRBD1. Germline V gene sequence: CDR1 LGHNA, CDR2 YNFKEQ. The CDR3 sequence is 14 residues long. The V gene end was trimmed by 6 bases and the J gene end by 6 bases; junction bases not matched to a gene: 7. The CDR3 DNA sequence: TGTGCCAGCAGAGGCAGGGGGCTAACCAATGAGCAGTTCTTC. Amino acid sequence: CASRGRGLTNEQFF.

V and J are TRBV20-1 and TRBJ1-2; a weak D match, TRBD1 (6 bases). CDR3 length: 11 residues. Trimming cost V 0 bases and J 12 bases, with 11 bases left between them. Germline CDR1 and CDR2: DFQATT and SNEGSKA (reference sequence). The CDR3 DNA follows: TGCAGTGCTAGAGATTGGGGACAAAACACCTTC. It specifies CSARDWGQNTF.

This clonotype was seen more than once but under ten times. J is TRBJ2-7 and V is TRBV7-3; 10 positions agree with TRBD2. The end of the DNA is better explained by TRBJ2-5, so the J call may be wrong. Per the germline V gene, CDR1 is SGHTA and CDR2 is FQGTGA. This CDR3 contains 15 residues. In DNA, the CDR3 is TGTGCCAGCAGCCCCTCCGGGACTAGCGTAGAGACCCAGTACTTC. Its protein product is CASSPSGTSVETQYF.

V gene TRBV18 combines with J gene TRBJ1-5; no clear D. V was cut by 6 bases and J by 5 bases, with 11 bases left in between. In germline, CDR1 is KGHSH, CDR2 LQKENI. The CDR3 consists of 13 residues. Written as DNA, the CDR3 is TGTGCCAGCTCCTCGGGCGAGGATCAGCCCCAGCATTTT. This gives the protein CASSSGEDQPQHF.

The chain uses TRBV4-2 and TRBJ1-1, with 7 nucleotides matching TRBD1. Germline CDR1 and CDR2: LGHNA and YNFKEQ. V shed 4 bases and J 1 base; nucleotides not matched to a gene: 6. The CDR3 has 15 residues. The CDR3 DNA reads TGTGCCAGCAGCCGTCCGGGACAGTCGAACACTGAAGCTTTCTTT. As protein: CASSRPGQSNTEAFF.

This clonotype was found a few times. The genes are TRBV20-1 and TRBJ2-1; the match to TRBD2 covers 14 bases. This CDR3 has 15 amino acids. Trimming cost V 6 bases and J 7 bases; bases outside gene matches: 8. CDR1 DFQATT and CDR2 SNEGSKA come from the germline V gene (reference sequence). The CDR3 DNA reads as TGCAGTGCCCGCCGACTAGCGGGAGGGTGGAATGAGCAGTTCTTC. It specifies CSARRLAGGWNEQFF.

The gene calls are TRBV7-6 and TRBJ2-1; TRBD1 might be the D (6 bases). CDR1 SGHVS and CDR2 FNYEAQ come from the germline V gene. V was pared by 3 bases and J by 6 bases, with 12 bases between. This CDR3 is 14 amino acids long. CDR3 amino acids: CASSFYRASNEQFF. The DNA of the CDR3 is TGTGCCAGCAGCTTTTACAGGGCCTCCAATGAGCAGTTCTTC.

V gene TRBV7-3 combines with J gene TRBJ2-5, with TRBD2 matching over 8 bases. CDR1 and CDR2 (germline): SGHTA, FQGTGA. Trimming at V came to 4 bases and at J to 11 bases, leaving 12 bases not matched to a gene. There are 14 residues in the CDR3. CDR3 sequence reads: CASSSDSLGGEQYF. The CDR3 DNA is TGTGCCAGCAGCTCGGACTCGCTCGGGGGGGAGCAGTACTTC.

The V gene is TRBV20-1, the J gene TRBJ2-5, with D unresolved. Trimming took off 5 bases at V and 7 bases at J, with 8 bases between the two ends. This CDR3 has 10 amino acids. Germline values: CDR1 DFQATT, CDR2 SNEGSKA (reference sequence). The CDR3 DNA reads as TGCAGTGCTCCTAATAGGACCCAGTACTTC. Translated, it gives CSAPNRTQYF.

This clonotype was detected many times. The chain employs TRBV7-2 and TRBJ2-3, with D possibly TRBD1 on 5 matching bases. Trimming took off 3 bases at V and 3 bases at J, with 10 bases between the two ends. The CDR3 is 14 residues long. CDR1 is SGHTA, CDR2 FQGNSA, per germline. The CDR3 sequence: CASSLGKGTDTQYF. The CDR3 DNA sequence: TGTGCCAGCAGCTTGGGGAAGGGGACAGATACGCAGTATTTT.

This clonotype occurred many times. The gene calls are TRBV6-5 and TRBJ2-3, with TRBD2 matching 9 bases. CDR1 is MNHEY, CDR2 SVGAGI, per germline. The CDR3 is 16 amino acids. J lost 1 base, V lost 0 bases, and 2 bases had no gene match. In nucleotides, the CDR3 is TGTGCCAGCAGTTACTCCAGGACTAGCGGCACAGATACGCAGTATTTT. Translating gives CASSYSRTSGTDTQYF.

The chain links TRBV29-1 to TRBJ2-5; D may be TRBD1 (6 bases). CDR3 length: 12 amino acids. The germline V gene has CDR1 SQVTM and CDR2 ANQGSEA. The CDR3 protein is CGARRGSETQYF. The CDR3 DNA follows: TGCGGCGCCCGAAGGGGGTCGGAGACCCAGTACTTC.

The chain is built from TRBV29-1 and TRBJ1-1; D gene unclear. Germline V lookup: CDR1 SQVTM, CDR2 ANQGSEA. CDR3 size: 13 residues. The V and J ends lost 4 bases and 0 bases respectively, with 9 bases between them. CDR3 protein: CSVVGPMNTEAFF. CDR3 nucleotides: TGCAGCGTTGTAGGGCCTATGAACACTGAAGCTTTCTTT.